Listed here are 8 T cell receptor beta chains from one sample, sequenced in a study of blood T cells in healthy people across ages. A second PCR of roughly 7 to 11 cycles used a sample-barcoded 5' primer and a J-beta primer mix. Using its own MiXCR run on the 5' RACE reads, TCRdb lists one record per CDR3 protein. The sample carries around 1.7 million distinct CDR3 sequences, approximately 28% recorded once. Sequenced sample: blood. These receptors all come from a woman under 40 in good health.

In its sample, this clonotype was seen a few times. J is TRBJ1-1 and V is TRBV13; 7 bases agree with TRBD1. Germline assignment: CDR1 PRHDT and CDR2 FYEKMQ (reference sequence). The junction had 9 bases not matched to a gene; V was cut back by 5 bases and J by 12 bases. This CDR3 is built from 12 residues. CDR3 in DNA: TGTGCCAGCAGCCTAGAGGACAGGTTGTCTTTCTTT. Protein product: CASSLEDRLSFF.

Here the CDR3 reads CASSTITRGNQETQYF. The CDR3 nucleotides are TGTGCCAGTAGTACCATAACCCGGGGGAACCAAGAGACCCAGTACTTC. V and J are TRBV19 and TRBJ2-5, with D perhaps TRBD2 (6 bases). V was trimmed by 4 bases and J by 0 bases, leaving 15 bases between them. This CDR3 is 16 amino acids long. The germline V gene has CDR1 LNHDA and CDR2 SQIVND (reference sequence).

This chain uses TRBV20-1 with TRBJ2-1, with 8 bases matching TRBD2. CDR3 length: 18 amino acids. V dropped 0 bases and J dropped 0; count of bases not matched to a gene: 10. The germline CDR1 and CDR2 sequences are DFQATT and SNEGSKA (reference sequence). DNA of the CDR3: TGCAGTGCTAGAGATCGCAGCGGGAGTTTGTACTCCTACAATGAGCAGTTCTTC. It encodes CSARDRSGSLYSYNEQFF.

In regard to this clonotype: A much larger clone lies one base from this, so it may be a read error. This chain uses TRBV5-1 with TRBJ2-5; D possibly corresponds to TRBD2 (5 bases). Trimming shortened V by 6 bases and J by 5 bases, and 23 bases separated the two germline ends. CDR1 SGHRS and CDR2 YFSETQ come from the germline V gene. The CDR3 length is 16 residues. CDR3 sequence (DNA): TGCGCCAGCACTTACACCAACACGGGGATTAGGGAGACCCAGTACTTC. Translation: CASTYTNTGIRETQYF.

This clonotype occurred many times. This rearrangement joins TRBV6-5 to TRBJ2-4; a possible D gene is TRBD2 (6 bases). The CDR3 contains 15 residues. The germline CDR1 and CDR2 sequences are MNHEY and SVGAGI. The germline V and J ends were trimmed by 8 bases and 3 bases, with 17 bases remaining between them. CDR3 bases: TGTGCCAGCGGAGGGCGACTTAGAGGCAAAAACATTCAGTACTTC. Encoded protein: CASGGRLRGKNIQYF.

This clonotype was seen only a few times. A junction boundary mismatches the germline segment, possibly from a read error. V and J are TRBV4-3 and TRBJ1-2; D gene unclear. The V gene's germline CDR1 is LGHNA and CDR2 YSLEER. This CDR3 comprises 13 residues. The CDR3: CASSQGPGYDYTF. CDR3 DNA: TGCGCCAGCAGCCAAGGACCGGGCTATGACTACACCTTC.

This chain uses TRBV20-1 with TRBJ2-5; 10 nucleotides align to TRBD2. The trim removed 1 base at V and 11 bases at J, leaving 10 bases unmatched. CDR1 DFQATT and CDR2 SNEGSKA come from the germline V gene (reference sequence). This CDR3 is 14 amino acids long. The CDR3 bases are TGCAGTGCTAGAGTAGCTAGCGGGAGAGATGAGCAGTACTTC. Amino acids: CSARVASGRDEQYF.

This clonotype was observed a few times. For the CDR3, the DNA is TGTGCCACCAGTGATACCGGGACAGGATCGCATGAAAAACTGTTTTTT. This translates into CATSDTGTGSHEKLFF. The rearrangement links TRBV24-1 to TRBJ1-4, with TRBD1 matching over 8 bases. Germline values: CDR1 KGHDR, CDR2 SFDVKD. V lost 3 bases, J lost 6 bases, and 8 bases stayed unmatched. The length of the CDR3 is 16 residues.